A selection of T cell receptor beta chains follows, all from one sample in a study of T-cell reconstitution after alpha-beta-depleted transplantation in children. TCRdb reanalysed the PCR reads using MiXCR and keeps one entry per CDR3 protein. The sample holds some 280,000 distinct CDR3 sequences, 9.5% to 10% seen once. The specimen was PBMCs from the stem cell graft donor, collected from the stem cell graft. The receptors stem from a human donor who donated a stem cell graft to a child with SCID. CDR3s include the opening cysteine and the closing phenylalanine or tryptophan. The D gene is left open where the match is weak. The listing skips clone size in some rows; elsewhere it reads once, few, many or a size class.

length	V	size	D	J	CDR3	DNA
15	TRBV27	few	NA	TRBJ1-1	CASSPGTTWGTEAFF	TGTGCCAGCAGTCCCGGGACAACCTGGGGCACTGAAGCTTTCTTT
16	TRBV20-1	many	TRBD2	TRBJ2-3	CSASLPSGGRTDTQYF	TGCAGTGCTAGCCTTCCTAGCGGGGGCCGCACAGATACGCAGTATTTT
15	TRBV6-2/TRBV6-3	NA	NA	TRBJ1-5	CASSFADGSNQPQHF	TGTGCCAGCAGTTTCGCGGACGGTAGCAATCAGCCCCAGCATTTT
18	TRBV11-1	few	TRBD2	TRBJ2-1	CASSLDVNRLAGHNEQFF	TGTGCCAGCAGCTTAGATGTAAACAGACTAGCAGGGCACAATGAGCAGTTCTTC
11	TRBV6-6	few	NA	TRBJ1-1	CASNQGTEAFF	TGTGCCAGCAACCAGGGTACTGAAGCTTTCTTT
15	TRBV7-9	NA	TRBD1	TRBJ2-7	CASSGAGQGAYEQYF	TGTGCCAGCAGCGGAGCGGGACAGGGGGCTTACGAGCAGTACTTC
13	TRBV20-1	many	NA	TRBJ1-1	CSARGGVNTEAFF	TGCAGTGCTAGAGGAGGGGTGAACACTGAAGCTTTCTTT
15	TRBV5-1	NA	NA	TRBJ2-7	CASSLVAGEQYEQYF	TGCGCCAGCAGCTTGGTGGCAGGGGAGCAATACGAGCAGTACTTC
15	TRBV5-1	NA	NA	TRBJ1-3	CASSLETGELNAIYF	TGCGCCAGCAGCTTGGAGACAGGAGAGCTAAACGCCATATATTTT
14	TRBV15	few	NA	TRBJ2-3	CATSRVAPGDTQYF	TGTGCCACCAGCAGAGTTGCCCCAGGGGATACGCAGTATTTT
15	TRBV20-1	few	NA	TRBJ1-3	CSAKAPTFSGNTIYF	TGCAGTGCAAAGGCCCCAACCTTCTCTGGAAACACCATATATTTT
15	TRBV19	few	TRBD2	TRBJ2-5	CASSPWTSGGETQYF	TGTGCCAGTAGTCCGTGGACTAGCGGGGGGGAGACCCAGTACTTC
12	TRBV9	NA	NA	TRBJ2-1	CASRGEYNEQFF	TGTGCCAGCAGAGGCGAATACAATGAGCAGTTCTTC
18	TRBV27	many	NA	TRBJ2-7	CASSPSTQGQFGSYEQYF	TGTGCCAGCAGTCCTTCTACTCAAGGACAGTTCGGGTCTTACGAGCAGTACTTC
14	TRBV5-1	few	NA	TRBJ2-1	CASSLGTLGNEQFF	TGCGCCAGCAGCTTAGGGACCTTGGGGAATGAGCAGTTCTTC
16	TRBV4-2	NA	NA	TRBJ2-7	CASSQDQVAGSYEQYF	TGTGCCAGCAGCCAAGATCAGGTCGCGGGTTCCTACGAGCAGTACTTC
16	TRBV20-1	few	TRBD2	TRBJ2-7	CSARGGQRGSIYEQYF	TGCAGTGCTAGAGGAGGCCAGCGGGGGTCGATCTACGAGCAGTACTTC
13	TRBV11-2	many	NA	TRBJ2-1	CASSSGKGFEQFF	TGTGCCAGCAGCTCGGGCAAGGGTTTTGAGCAGTTCTTC
16	TRBV2	NA	TRBD1	TRBJ2-3	CASGQPGQGIPDTQYF	TGTGCCAGCGGGCAACCGGGACAGGGGATCCCAGATACGCAGTATTTT
15	TRBV5-1	few	NA	TRBJ1-1	CASSSFGTVNTEAFF	TGCGCCAGCAGTTCTTTTGGGACGGTGAACACTGAAGCTTTCTTT
15	TRBV27	few	TRBD1	TRBJ2-3	CASSSDRGRGDTQYF	TGTGCCAGCAGTTCCGACAGGGGGAGGGGGGATACGCAGTATTTT
15	TRBV6-1	few	TRBD1	TRBJ1-2	CASIPPGQENYGYTF	TGTGCCAGCATCCCCCCCGGACAGGAGAACTATGGCTACACCTTC
16	TRBV29-1	few	NA	TRBJ2-1	CSAYIPPGQGGNEQFF	TGCAGCGCCTACATCCCCCCCGGACAGGGAGGGAATGAGCAGTTCTTC
14	TRBV19	NA	NA	TRBJ1-5	CASSIQGFNQPQHF	TGTGCCAGTAGTATACAGGGCTTCAATCAGCCCCAGCATTTT
16	TRBV9	few	NA	TRBJ2-3	CASSVGAGVGTDTQYF	TGTGCCAGCAGCGTAGGCGCAGGGGTGGGCACAGATACGCAGTATTTT
15	TRBV2	NA	NA	TRBJ2-3	CASSAQGLSTDTQYF	TGTGCCAGCAGTGCACAGGGATTGAGCACAGATACGCAGTATTTT
14	TRBV20-1	NA	TRBD2	TRBJ2-7	CSASASGTHYEQYF	TGCAGTGCTAGCGCTAGCGGCACTCACTACGAGCAGTACTTC
17	TRBV5-1	few	TRBD2	TRBJ2-2	CASSPGTSGPNTGELFF	TGCGCCAGCAGCCCCGGGACTAGCGGACCTAACACCGGGGAGCTGTTTTTT
17	TRBV5-1	few	TRBD2	TRBJ2-5	CASSSIGTSGAKETQYF	TGCGCCAGCAGCTCCATCGGGACTAGCGGGGCGAAAGAGACCCAGTACTTC
11	TRBV5-1	many	NA	TRBJ2-5	CASSLVETQYF	TGTGCCAGCAGCTTGGTTGAGACCCAGTACTTC
14	TRBV12-5	NA	NA	TRBJ1-2	CASGLWAAVDGYTF	TGTGCTAGTGGTTTGTGGGCAGCCGTCGATGGCTACACCTTC
12	TRBV7-9	few	NA	TRBJ2-1	CASSPTLGEQFF	TGTGCCAGCAGCCCGACCCTGGGGGAGCAGTTCTTC
14	TRBV20-1	NA	TRBD2	TRBJ2-1	CSAIGGELNNEQFF	TGCAGTGCTATTGGGGGGGAATTAAACAATGAGCAGTTCTTC
20	TRBV4-1	few	NA	TRBJ2-3	CASSLNYSPGLKLGADTQYF	TGCGCCAGCAGCCTAAATTATTCTCCAGGACTAAAACTGGGCGCAGATACGCAGTATTTT
14	TRBV12-3/TRBV12-4	few	NA	TRBJ1-5	CASSSREGGQPQHF	TGTGCCAGCAGTTCCCGTGAAGGGGGGCAGCCCCAGCATTTT
15	TRBV7-3	NA	TRBD1	TRBJ1-1	CASSLGTVSNTEAFF	TGTGCCAGCAGCTTAGGGACAGTATCGAACACTGAAGCTTTCTTT
13	TRBV29-1	NA	NA	TRBJ1-1	CSVERALTGEAFF	TGCAGCGTTGAACGAGCTTTGACAGGTGAAGCTTTCTTT
14	TRBV20-1	NA	TRBD1	TRBJ1-5	CSAAGGGSNQPQHF	TGCAGTGCTGCAGGGGGCGGCAGCAATCAGCCCCAGCATTTT
14	TRBV27	NA	TRBD1	TRBJ2-7	CASRLGTGLLEQYF	TGTGCCAGCCGCTTAGGGACAGGGTTGTTAGAGCAGTACTTC
14	TRBV12-3/TRBV12-4	NA	NA	TRBJ2-7	CASSLEVRIYEQYF	TGTGCCAGCAGTTTAGAAGTCAGAATTTACGAGCAGTACTTC
17	TRBV18	NA	NA	TRBJ2-2	CASSPPGANAGRGELFF	TGTGCCAGCTCACCACCCGGCGCGAACGCTGGGAGAGGGGAGCTGTTTTTT
13	TRBV7-9	few	NA	TRBJ2-7	CASSPWVAYEQYF	TGTGCCAGCAGTCCTTGGGTTGCCTACGAGCAGTACTTC
13	TRBV2	NA	NA	TRBJ2-7	CASTTELIAEQYF	TGTGCCAGCACAACAGAGCTCATCGCCGAGCAGTACTTC
17	TRBV5-1	few	TRBD2	TRBJ2-1	CASSPSSLAGGYNEQFF	TGCGCCAGCAGCCCCAGCTCTCTAGCGGGGGGATACAATGAGCAGTTCTTC
16	TRBV19	few	TRBD1	TRBJ2-2	CASSTGTGSWPGELFF	TGTGCCAGTAGTACCGGGACAGGCAGCTGGCCCGGGGAGCTGTTTTTT
15	TRBV5-5	many	NA	TRBJ1-2	CASSLYQTGLYGYTF	TGTGCCAGCAGCTTGTATCAAACAGGGTTGTATGGCTACACCTTC
16	TRBV7-3	NA	TRBD1	TRBJ1-2	CASSFGQGDPYRGYTF	TGTGCCAGCAGCTTCGGACAGGGGGACCCCTATCGTGGCTACACCTTC
15	TRBV5-1	many	NA	TRBJ2-7	CASSFNGQNSYEQYF	TGCGCCAGCAGCTTTAACGGACAGAATTCCTACGAGCAGTACTTC
17	TRBV15	NA	NA	TRBJ2-6	CATSRVSGVSGANVLTF	TGTGCCACCAGCAGAGTCTCCGGGGTCTCTGGGGCCAACGTCCTGACTTTC
16	TRBV20-1	few	TRBD1	TRBJ2-3	CSAPEISGQGPDTQYF	TGCAGTGCTCCAGAGATATCAGGACAGGGGCCAGATACGCAGTATTTT
14	TRBV4-1	few	TRBD2	TRBJ2-3	CASSPPGLRNTQYF	TGCGCCAGCAGCCCTCCGGGACTACGCAATACGCAGTATTTT
17	TRBV6-1	NA	TRBD1	TRBJ2-7	CASRGRDDRGSSYEQYF	TGTGCCAGCAGGGGACGTGATGACAGGGGAAGCTCCTACGAGCAGTACTTC
15	TRBV7-2	NA	TRBD1	TRBJ2-2	CASSRRQGNTGELFF	TGTGCCAGCAGCCGGCGACAGGGGAACACCGGGGAGCTGTTTTTT
13	TRBV3-1	many	TRBD1	TRBJ2-7	CASKGTGSYEQYF	TGTGCCAGCAAAGGGACAGGTTCCTACGAGCAGTACTTC
15	TRBV12-3/TRBV12-4	few	NA	TRBJ2-2	CASSLPPPNTGELFF	TGTGCCAGCAGTTTGCCACCACCGAACACCGGGGAGCTGTTTTTT
15	TRBV10-3	NA	TRBD1	TRBJ1-1	CAINKQGPMNTEAFF	TGTGCCATCAATAAACAGGGGCCTATGAACACTGAAGCTTTCTTT
15	TRBV5-1	NA	TRBD1	TRBJ1-2	CASSLDATGGYGYTF	TGCGCCAGCAGCTTGGATGCAACAGGGGGGTATGGCTACACCTTC
18	TRBV7-6	NA	NA	TRBJ1-2	CASSLSSGLDGESYGYTF	TGTGCCAGCAGCTTATCTTCCGGTTTAGACGGCGAAAGCTATGGCTACACCTTC
16	TRBV27	few	NA	TRBJ1-4	CASSFGAGGRREKLFF	NA